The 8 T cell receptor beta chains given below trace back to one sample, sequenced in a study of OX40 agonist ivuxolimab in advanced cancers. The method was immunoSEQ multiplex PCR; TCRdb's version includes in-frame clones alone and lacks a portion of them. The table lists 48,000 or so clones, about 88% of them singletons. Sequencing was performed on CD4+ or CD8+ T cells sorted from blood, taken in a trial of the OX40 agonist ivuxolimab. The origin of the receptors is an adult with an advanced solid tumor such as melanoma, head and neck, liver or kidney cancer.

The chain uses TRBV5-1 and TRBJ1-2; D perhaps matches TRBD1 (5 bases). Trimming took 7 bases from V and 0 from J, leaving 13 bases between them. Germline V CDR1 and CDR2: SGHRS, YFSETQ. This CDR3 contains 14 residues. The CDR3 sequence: CASGETAPNYGYTF. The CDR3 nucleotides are TGCGCCAGCGGAGAGACAGCGCCTAACTATGGCTACACCTTC.

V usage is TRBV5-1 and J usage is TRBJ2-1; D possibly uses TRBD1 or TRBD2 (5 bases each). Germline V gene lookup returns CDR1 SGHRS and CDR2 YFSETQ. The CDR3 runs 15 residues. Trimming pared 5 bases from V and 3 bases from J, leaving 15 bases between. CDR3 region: CASSLTGTLYNEQFF. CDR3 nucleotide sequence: TGCGCCAGCAGTCTAACCGGGACCCTCTACAATGAGCAGTTCTTC.

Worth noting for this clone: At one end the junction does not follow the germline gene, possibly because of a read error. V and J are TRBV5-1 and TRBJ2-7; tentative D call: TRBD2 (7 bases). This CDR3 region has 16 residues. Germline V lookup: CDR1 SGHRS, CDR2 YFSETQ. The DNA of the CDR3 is TGCACCAGCAGCCCCGGTGGGGGGGGCTACTCCTACGAGCAGTGCTTC. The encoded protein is CTSSPGGGGYSYEQCF.

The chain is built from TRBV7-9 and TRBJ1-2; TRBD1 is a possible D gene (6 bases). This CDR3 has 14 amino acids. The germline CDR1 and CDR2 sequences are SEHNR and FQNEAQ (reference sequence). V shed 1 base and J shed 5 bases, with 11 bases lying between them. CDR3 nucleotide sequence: TGTGCCAGCAGCTTAGGTTGGGACACTTATGGCTACACCTTC. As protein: CASSLGWDTYGYTF.

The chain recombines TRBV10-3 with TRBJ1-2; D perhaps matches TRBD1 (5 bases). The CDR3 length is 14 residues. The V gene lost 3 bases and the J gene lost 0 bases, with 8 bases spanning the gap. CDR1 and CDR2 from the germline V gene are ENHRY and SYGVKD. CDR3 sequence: CAISDGTSNYGYTF. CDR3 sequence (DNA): TGTGCCATCAGTGACGGGACCTCTAACTATGGCTACACCTTC.

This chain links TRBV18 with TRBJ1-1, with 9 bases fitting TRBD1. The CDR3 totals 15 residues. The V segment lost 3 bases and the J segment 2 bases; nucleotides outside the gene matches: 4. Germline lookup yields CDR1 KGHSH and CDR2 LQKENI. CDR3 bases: TGTGCCAGCTCACCGGGACAGGGCCGCAACACTGAAGCTTTCTTT. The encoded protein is CASSPGQGRNTEAFF.

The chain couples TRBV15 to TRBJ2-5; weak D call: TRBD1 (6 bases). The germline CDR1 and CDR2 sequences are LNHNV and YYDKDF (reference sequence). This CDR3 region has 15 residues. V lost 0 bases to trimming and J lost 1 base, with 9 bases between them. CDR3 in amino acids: CATSRDKQGQETQYF. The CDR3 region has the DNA TGTGCCACCAGCAGAGATAAACAGGGCCAAGAGACCCAGTACTTC.

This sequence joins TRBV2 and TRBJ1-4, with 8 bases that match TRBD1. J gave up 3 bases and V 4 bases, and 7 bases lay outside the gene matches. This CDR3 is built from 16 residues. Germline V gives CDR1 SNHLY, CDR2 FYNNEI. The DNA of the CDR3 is TGTGCCAGCAGTGCACAGGGGGAGGGGGCTAATGAAAAACTGTTTTTT. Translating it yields CASSAQGEGANEKLFF.